The clone carrying this T cell receptor beta chain was found a few times. Its antigen is unknown. The data stem from a study of T-cell memory formation after mild COVID-19. Germline CDR1 reads LGHDT; CDR2 reads YNNKEL (reference sequence). CDR3 length: 13 residues. V was trimmed by 6 bases and J by 4 bases, leaving 9 bases between them. Notes on the study in general: SARS-CoV-2 specificity of second-wave clones peaking day 37 was unconfirmed.

A single record per CDR3 protein comes from TCRdb applying MiXCR to the 5' RACE reads. This sample has around 430,000 distinct CDR3 sequences, with more than 15% found just once. The chain couples TRBV3-1 to TRBJ2-2, with unresolved D. The specimen was PBMCs or a T cell subset sorted from them (not recorded which). The clonotype was recovered from a man aged 18 to 35 who had mild COVID-19 (a few samples of this study predate the infection). Cell type and time point are not known. CDR3 coding DNA: TGTGCCAGCAGAAAGGTATCCACCGGGGAGCTGTTTTTT. This codes for CASRKVSTGELFF.